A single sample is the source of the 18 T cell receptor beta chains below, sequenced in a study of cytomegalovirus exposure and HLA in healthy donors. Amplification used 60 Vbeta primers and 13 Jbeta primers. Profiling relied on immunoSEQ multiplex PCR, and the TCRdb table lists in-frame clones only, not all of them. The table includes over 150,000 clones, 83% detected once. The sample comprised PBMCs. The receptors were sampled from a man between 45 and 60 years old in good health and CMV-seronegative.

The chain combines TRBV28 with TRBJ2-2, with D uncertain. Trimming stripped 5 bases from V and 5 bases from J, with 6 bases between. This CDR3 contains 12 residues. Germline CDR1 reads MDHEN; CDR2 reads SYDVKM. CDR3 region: CASSRSTGELFF. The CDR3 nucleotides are TGTGCCAGCAGTCGTAGTACCGGGGAGCTGTTTTTT.

The CDR3 here is CASSPTNLYEQYF. The CDR3 nucleotides are TGCGCCAGCAGCCCTACTAACCTTTACGAGCAGTACTTC. The gene calls are TRBV5-1 and TRBJ2-7, with D hard to call. The CDR3 consists of 13 residues. The germline V and J ends were trimmed by 4 bases and 4 bases, with 12 bases remaining between them. Germline CDR1 reads SGHRS; CDR2 reads YFSETQ. Using reference TRBV5-1 and TRBJ2-7 for the parts outside the CDR3, the full variable domain is KAGVTQTPRYLIKTRGQQVTLSCSPISGHRSVSWYQQTPGQGLQFLFEYFSETQRNKGNFPGRFSGRQFSNSRSEMNVSTLELGDSALYLCASSPTNLYEQYFGPGTRLTVT.

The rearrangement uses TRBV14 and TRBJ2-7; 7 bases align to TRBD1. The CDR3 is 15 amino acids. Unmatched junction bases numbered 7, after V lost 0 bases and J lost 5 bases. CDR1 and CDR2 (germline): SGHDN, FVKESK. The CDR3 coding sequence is TGTGCCAGCAGCCAAGAGATAGGGGGCATCGACGAGCAGTACTTC. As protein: CASSQEIGGIDEQYF.

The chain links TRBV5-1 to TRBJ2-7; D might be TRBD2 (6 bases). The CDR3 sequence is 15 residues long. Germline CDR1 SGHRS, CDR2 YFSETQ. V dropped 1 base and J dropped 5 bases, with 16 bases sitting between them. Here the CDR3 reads CASSLHGSRLNEQYF. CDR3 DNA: TGCGCCAGCAGCTTGCACGGGAGCAGGCTAAACGAGCAGTACTTC.

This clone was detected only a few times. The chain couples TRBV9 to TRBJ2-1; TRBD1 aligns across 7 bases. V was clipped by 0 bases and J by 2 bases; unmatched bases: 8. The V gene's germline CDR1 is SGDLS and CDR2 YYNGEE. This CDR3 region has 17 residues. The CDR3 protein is CASSVGRGPTTYNEQFF. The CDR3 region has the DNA TGTGCCAGCAGCGTAGGTAGGGGGCCTACGACCTACAATGAGCAGTTCTTC.

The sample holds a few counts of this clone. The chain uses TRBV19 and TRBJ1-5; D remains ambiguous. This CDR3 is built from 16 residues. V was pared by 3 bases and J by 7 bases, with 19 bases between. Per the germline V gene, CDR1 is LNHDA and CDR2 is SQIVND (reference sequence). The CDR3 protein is CASSMSFGARRQPQHF. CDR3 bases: TGTGCCAGTAGTATGAGTTTTGGAGCCCGCCGGCAGCCCCAGCATTTT.

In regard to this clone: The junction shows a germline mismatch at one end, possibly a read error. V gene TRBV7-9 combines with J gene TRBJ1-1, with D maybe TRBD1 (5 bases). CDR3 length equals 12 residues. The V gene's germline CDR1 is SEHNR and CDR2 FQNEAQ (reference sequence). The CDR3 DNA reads TGTTCCAGCAGCTTATCTCCGACAGTCTATTTCTTT. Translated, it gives CSSSLSPTVYFF.

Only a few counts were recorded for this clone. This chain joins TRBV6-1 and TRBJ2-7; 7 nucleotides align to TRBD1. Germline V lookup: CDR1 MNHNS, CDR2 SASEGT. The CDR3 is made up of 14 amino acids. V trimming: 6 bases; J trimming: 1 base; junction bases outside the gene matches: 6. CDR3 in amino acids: CASSAGTDSYEQYF. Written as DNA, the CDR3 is TGTGCCAGCAGCGCCGGGACAGATTCCTACGAGCAGTACTTC.

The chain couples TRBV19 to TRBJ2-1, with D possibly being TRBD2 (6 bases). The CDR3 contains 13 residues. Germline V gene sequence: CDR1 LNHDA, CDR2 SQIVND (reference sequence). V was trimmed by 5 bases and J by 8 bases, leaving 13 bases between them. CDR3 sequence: CASSRGGADEQFF. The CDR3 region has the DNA TGTGCCAGTAGTCGCGGAGGGGCCGATGAGCAGTTCTTC.

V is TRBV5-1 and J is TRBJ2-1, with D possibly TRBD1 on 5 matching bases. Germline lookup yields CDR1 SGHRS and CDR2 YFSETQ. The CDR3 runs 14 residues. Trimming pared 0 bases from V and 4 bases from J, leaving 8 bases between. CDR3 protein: CASSLVTGYNEQFF. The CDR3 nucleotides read TGCGCCAGCAGCTTGGTAACAGGATACAATGAGCAGTTCTTC.

The CDR3 region has the DNA TGTGCCAGCAGCGAATTCGGGGGGGAATCGTCCGGCTACACCTTC. Its translation is CASSEFGGESSGYTF. The V gene is TRBV9, the J gene TRBJ1-2, with D maybe TRBD1 (5 bases). The CDR3 covers 15 residues. The ends were cut back, 3 bases at V and 8 bases at J, with 20 bases in the middle. Germline V lookup: CDR1 SGDLS, CDR2 YYNGEE.

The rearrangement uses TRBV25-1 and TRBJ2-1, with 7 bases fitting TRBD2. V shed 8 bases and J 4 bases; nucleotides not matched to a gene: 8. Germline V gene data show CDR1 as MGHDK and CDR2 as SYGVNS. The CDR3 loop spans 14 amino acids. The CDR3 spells CASGSWGGYNEQFF. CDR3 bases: TGTGCCAGCGGGTCTTGGGGGGGGTACAATGAGCAGTTCTTC.

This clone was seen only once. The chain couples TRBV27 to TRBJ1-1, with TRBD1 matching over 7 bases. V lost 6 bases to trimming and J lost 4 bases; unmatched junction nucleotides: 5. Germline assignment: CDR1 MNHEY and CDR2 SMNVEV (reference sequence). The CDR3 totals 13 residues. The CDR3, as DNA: TGTGCCAGCAGACCCAGGGGGAGCACTGAAGCTTTCTTT. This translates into CASRPRGSTEAFF.

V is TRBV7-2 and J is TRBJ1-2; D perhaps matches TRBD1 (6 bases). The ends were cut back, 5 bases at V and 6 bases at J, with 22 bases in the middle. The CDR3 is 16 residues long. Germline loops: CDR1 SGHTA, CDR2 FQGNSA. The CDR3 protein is CASSPYSPQGRHGYTF. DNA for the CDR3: TGTGCCAGCAGCCCTTATTCACCTCAGGGGCGACATGGCTACACCTTC.

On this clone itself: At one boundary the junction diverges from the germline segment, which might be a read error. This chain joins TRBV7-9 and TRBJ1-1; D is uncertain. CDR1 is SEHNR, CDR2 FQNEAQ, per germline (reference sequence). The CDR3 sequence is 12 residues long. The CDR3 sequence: CSSSLARTEAFF. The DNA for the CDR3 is TGTTCCAGCAGCTTAGCCCGGACTGAAGCTTTCTTT.

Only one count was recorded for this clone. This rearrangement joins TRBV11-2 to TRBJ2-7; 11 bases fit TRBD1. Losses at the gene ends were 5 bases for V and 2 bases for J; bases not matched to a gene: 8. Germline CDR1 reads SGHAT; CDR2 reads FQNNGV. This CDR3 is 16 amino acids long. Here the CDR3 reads CASSRISGQGAYEQYF. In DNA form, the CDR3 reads TGTGCCAGCAGCCGGATATCGGGACAGGGGGCCTACGAGCAGTACTTC.

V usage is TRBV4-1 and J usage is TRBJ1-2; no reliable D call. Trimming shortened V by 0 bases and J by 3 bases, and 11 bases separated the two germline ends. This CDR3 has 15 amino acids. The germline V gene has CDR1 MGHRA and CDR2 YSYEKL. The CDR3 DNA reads TGCGCCAGCAGCCAAGATTCGAGGGAGTACTATGGCTACACCTTC. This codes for CASSQDSREYYGYTF.

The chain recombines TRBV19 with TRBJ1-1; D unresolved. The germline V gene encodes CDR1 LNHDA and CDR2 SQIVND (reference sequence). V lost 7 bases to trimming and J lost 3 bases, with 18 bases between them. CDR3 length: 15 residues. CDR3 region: CASTKRGRYYTEAFF. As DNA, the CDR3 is TGTGCCAGTACAAAGCGGGGAAGGTATTACACTGAAGCTTTCTTT.